This T cell receptor (beta chain) comes out of a study of T cell responses to AZD1222 COVID-19 vaccine. Clones were read by immunoSEQ multiplex PCR, and TCRdb kept only the in-frame ones, dropping some. This table has about 73,000 clones, 89% appearing once. General observations from the study: At 160-218 and 743-854, vaccine-associated CD4 TCRs were dominant, and they spanned spike. The study sampled repertoires only after the peak T cell response.

Comments on this clone: The antigen is unknown.

The material sequenced was peripheral blood, taken 28 days after the second AZD1222 dose. The TCR originated in an adult who received the AZD1222 COVID-19 vaccine.

DNA for the CDR3: TGTGCCAGCAGCCTATACACCATATATTTT. Translation gives CASSLYTIYF. The genes are TRBV21-1 and TRBJ1-3. TRBV21-1 counts as a pseudogene. There are 10 residues in the CDR3.